This entry lists 9 T cell receptor beta chains sequenced from one sample in a study of vaccination and CD4 T cells after COVID-19. The treatment here: approximately nine-day PBMC culture with coronavirus spike peptide pools or control peptides (ViraFEST assay). What these receptors recognize is not known. The Oncomine TCR Beta short-read assay was what sequenced the DNA obtained from cultured CD4+ T cells. A single record per CDR3 protein comes from TCRdb applying MiXCR to the PCR reads. The sample has under 20,000 distinct CDR3 sequences, around 48% seen once; the top ten hold about 16%. Specimen: CD4+ T cells from blood, cultured in vitro, collected before SARS-CoV-2 vaccination. Source of these receptors: a human donor who had recovered from COVID-19.

This clonotype occurred a few times. The gene calls are TRBV6-1 and TRBJ1-6, with 7 bases fitting TRBD1. CDR1 is MNHNS, CDR2 SASEGT, per germline. The CDR3 has 14 residues. With V trimmed by 7 bases and J by 7 bases, 7 bases remained unmatched. DNA for the CDR3: TGTGCCAGCACCCCGGGACAGATAAATTCACCCCTCCACTTT. Protein: CASTPGQINSPLHF.

The CDR3 coding sequence is TGTGCCAGCAGTTTAGGGACAGGTGGTAGGAAGACCCAGTACTTC. Its protein is CASSLGTGGRKTQYF. The rearrangement joins TRBV12-3 or TRBV12-4 to TRBJ2-5; the match to TRBD1 covers 7 bases. With V trimmed by 1 base and J by 6 bases, 8 bases remained unmatched. The CDR3 is 15 amino acids.

The genes are TRBV2 and TRBJ2-6; 10 bases fit TRBD2. Germline CDR1 SNHLY, CDR2 FYNNEI. J lost 1 base, V lost 7 bases, and 4 bases had no gene match. The CDR3 loop spans 16 amino acids. As DNA, the CDR3 is TGTGCCAGCACCGCGGGACTAGCGTCTGGGGCCAACGTCCTGACTTTC. This gives the protein CASTAGLASGANVLTF.

The V call is TRBV27, the J call TRBJ2-5, with a tentative D call TRBD2 (6 bases). Trimming shortened V by 7 bases and J by 6 bases, and 18 bases separated the two germline ends. The CDR3 runs to 14 residues. Germline-derived CDR1 and CDR2 are MNHEY and SMNVEV (reference sequence). CDR3 region: CASTPGPGVKTQYF. The DNA of the CDR3 is TGTGCCAGCACACCCGGCCCGGGAGTGAAGACCCAGTACTTC.

Here the CDR3 reads CAWSVGDYQETQYF. CDR3 DNA sequence: TGTGCCTGGAGTGTCGGGGACTACCAAGAGACCCAGTACTTC. This chain uses TRBV30 with TRBJ2-5, with D possibly matching TRBD2 (6 bases). The V end was cut by 0 bases, the J end by 0 bases, with 8 bases between. Germline V gene sequence: CDR1 GTSNPN, CDR2 SVGIG (reference sequence). The CDR3 has 14 amino acids.

The V and J genes are TRBV6-1 and TRBJ2-5, with 8 bases aligning to TRBD2. The V segment lost 5 bases and the J segment 6 bases; nucleotides outside the gene matches: 5. The CDR3 length is 13 residues. CDR1 is MNHNS and CDR2 is SASEGT in the germline V gene. In DNA, the CDR3 is TGTGCCAGCAGTACGGGGGGGTCTCAGACCCAGTACTTC. Amino acid sequence: CASSTGGSQTQYF.

CDR3 in DNA: TGTGCCACCAGTGATACTAGCGGAGGACGACGGAATGAGCAGTTCTTC. This sequence encodes CATSDTSGGRRNEQFF. This chain joins TRBV24-1 and TRBJ2-1, with 8 bases that match TRBD2. V was pared by 3 bases and J by 7 bases, with 10 bases of the junction left unmatched. This CDR3 has 16 residues. CDR1 and CDR2 from the germline V gene are KGHDR and SFDVKD.

The rearrangement uses TRBV19 and TRBJ2-3; TRBD1 matches 7 bases. Germline V lookup: CDR1 LNHDA, CDR2 SQIVND (reference sequence). The CDR3 is 15 amino acids. Trimming at V came to 6 bases and at J to 2 bases, leaving 8 bases not matched to a gene. The CDR3 loop reads CASSPNRGNTDTQYF. The DNA of the CDR3 is TGTGCCAGTAGCCCGAACAGGGGAAACACAGATACGCAGTATTTT.

This chain connects TRBV18 to TRBJ2-3; 10 positions agree with TRBD1. J was trimmed by 2 bases and V by 8 bases; bases with no gene match: 7. The CDR3 has 15 amino acids. Per the germline V gene, CDR1 is KGHSH and CDR2 is LQKENI. The CDR3 sequence: CASLRTGGNTDTQYF. As DNA, the CDR3 is TGTGCCAGCCTTCGGACAGGGGGGAACACAGATACGCAGTATTTT.